Below are 28 T cell receptor beta chains sequenced from a single sample in a study of blood T cell repertoires in COVID-19. Data came from immunoSEQ multiplex PCR; TCRdb stores just in-frame clones and leaves some out. The sample comprises about 140,000 clones, approximately 80% of which are singletons, and roughly 45% rests with the top ten. Sequencing used peripheral blood. Source of these receptors: a human donor in a cohort sampled during active COVID-19.

The rearrangement links TRBV7-9 to TRBJ2-3; 9 nucleotides match TRBD1. Germline lookup yields CDR1 SEHNR and CDR2 FQNEAQ (reference sequence). The CDR3 is made up of 14 amino acids. The V gene end was trimmed by 3 bases and the J gene end by 4 bases; junction bases not matched to a gene: 2. Written as DNA, the CDR3 is TGTGCCAGCAGCTTCCGGACAGGGGCAGATACGCAGTATTTT. Translated: CASSFRTGADTQYF.

The chain uses TRBV14 and TRBJ2-5, with 8 bases lining up with TRBD1. This CDR3 comprises 15 residues. The junction had 5 bases not matched to a gene; V was cut back by 0 bases and J by 5 bases. CDR1 is SGHDN and CDR2 is FVKESK in the germline V gene. CDR3 sequence (DNA): TGTGCCAGCAGCCAAGAGCTACACAGGGGGGAGACCCAGTACTTC. It is translated as CASSQELHRGETQYF.

The gene calls are TRBV6-2 or TRBV6-3 and TRBJ2-2, with TRBD2 matching over 7 bases. Germline-derived CDR1 and CDR2 are MNHEY and SVGEGT. With 1 base clipped from V and 5 bases from J, the junction kept 4 bases outside the gene matches. The CDR3 totals 15 residues. CDR3 nucleotides: TGTGCCAGCAGTTACTACAGCGGGGTGACCGGGGAGCTGTTTTTT. Amino acids: CASSYYSGVTGELFF.

This sequence joins TRBV18 and TRBJ1-2; TRBD1 aligns across 7 bases. The germline gives CDR1 KGHSH, CDR2 LQKENI. Trimming cost V 6 bases and J 1 base; bases outside gene matches: 2. The CDR3 consists of 13 residues. The CDR3 DNA sequence: TGTGCCAGCTCCTGGGACAGTAACTATGGCTACACCTTC. The encoded protein is CASSWDSNYGYTF.

The V and J genes are TRBV7-2 and TRBJ1-2; TRBD1 is a possible D gene (6 bases). In germline, CDR1 is SGHTA, CDR2 FQGNSA. The V end lost 5 bases, the J end lost 4 bases, and 17 bases lay between the germline ends. The CDR3 length is 15 residues. This chain's CDR3 is CASSPTGQSPYGYTF. Here the CDR3 DNA reads TGTGCCAGCAGCCCCACAGGACAGTCGCCCTATGGCTACACCTTC.

The chain combines TRBV6-5 with TRBJ1-2; 10 bases fit TRBD1. This CDR3 region has 14 residues. Germline values: CDR1 MNHEY, CDR2 SVGAGI. The V gene end was trimmed by 6 bases and the J gene end by 7 bases; junction bases not matched to a gene: 8. CDR3: CASRAPGTGAGYTF. The DNA for the CDR3 is TGTGCCAGCAGAGCCCCCGGGACAGGGGCTGGCTACACCTTC.

This sequence joins TRBV7-9 and TRBJ2-1, with D perhaps TRBD2 (6 bases). Germline V gives CDR1 SEHNR, CDR2 FQNEAQ (reference sequence). Trimming stripped 5 bases from V and 6 bases from J, with 8 bases between. CDR3 length: 12 amino acids. The DNA of the CDR3 is TGTGCCAGCAGCCAGCGGGTCAATGAGCAGTTCTTC. Amino acid sequence: CASSQRVNEQFF.

The chain combines TRBV24-1 with TRBJ1-5; D unclear. There are 19 residues in the CDR3. The germline gives CDR1 KGHDR, CDR2 SFDVKD. V lost 1 base and J lost 0, with 18 bases in between. Here the CDR3 reads CATSDFYRGIGYSNQPQHF. The DNA for the CDR3 is TGTGCCACCAGTGATTTTTACCGGGGAATAGGGTATAGCAATCAGCCCCAGCATTTT.

This chain links TRBV6-2 or TRBV6-3 with TRBJ2-7, with 9 bases identical to TRBD2. CDR3 size: 17 residues. V gave up 2 bases and J gave up 5 bases; unmatched junction bases: 13. In germline, CDR1 is MNHEY, CDR2 SVGEGT. The CDR3 DNA is TGTGCCAGCAGTTACCGGGGACTAGCCCTGTTTAAGAACGAGCAGTACGTC. This gives the protein CASSYRGLALFKNEQYV.

As regards this clone: One end of the junction is discordant with germline, which a read error may explain. V usage is TRBV28 and J usage is TRBJ2-3; 7 bases fit TRBD2. Germline CDR1 is MDHEN and CDR2 is SYDVKM. This CDR3 is built from 12 residues. CDR3 sequence: CASHPRFGGVDF. DNA for the CDR3: TGTGCCAGCCACCCCAGGTTTGGGGGGGTAGATTTT.

The V call is TRBV5-5, the J call TRBJ2-7; D is ambiguous. The germline CDR1 and CDR2 sequences are SGHKS and YYEKEE (reference sequence). This CDR3 contains 16 residues. V dropped 4 bases and J dropped 0 bases, with 17 bases sitting between them. The CDR3 region has the DNA TGTGCCAGCAGCGTCGATTGGCTTAGGAGCTCCTACGAGCAGTACTTC. Its translation: CASSVDWLRSSYEQYF.

This clone has only a few counts. The chain has TRBV30 and TRBJ1-2; 10 nucleotides align to TRBD1. The germline gives CDR1 GTSNPN, CDR2 SVGIG (reference sequence). The ends lost 5 bases at V and 6 bases at J; junction bases unmatched: 6. This CDR3 is 13 amino acids long. The CDR3 coding sequence is TGTGCCTGGGACAGGGGGCAGCGCAATGGCTACACCTTC. Amino acids: CAWDRGQRNGYTF.

This chain links TRBV6-6 with TRBJ1-1; a possible D gene is TRBD1 (6 bases). Trimming left V 6 bases short and J 1 base short, with 15 bases between. Germline lookup yields CDR1 MNHNY and CDR2 SVGAGI (reference sequence). The CDR3 has 15 amino acids. The CDR3 nucleotides read TGTGCCAGCAGGCGTCTGACAGGAGAGAACACTGAAGCTTTCTTT. Translated, it gives CASRRLTGENTEAFF.

The chain joins TRBV4-1 to TRBJ2-3; perhaps TRBD1 as D (6 bases). The V end was cut by 0 bases, the J end by 6 bases, with 10 bases between. The CDR3 is made up of 14 amino acids. CDR1 and CDR2 (germline): MGHRA, YSYEKL. CDR3 nucleotide sequence: TGCGCCAGCAGCCAAGATCCAGGGGCGGATACGCAGTATTTT. Amino acids: CASSQDPGADTQYF.

This clone was detected only once. This sequence joins TRBV19 and TRBJ2-3; 8 bases agree with TRBD2. The CDR3 is made up of 14 amino acids. Germline lookup yields CDR1 LNHDA and CDR2 SQIVND (reference sequence). The junction had 4 bases not matched to a gene; V was cut back by 6 bases and J by 2 bases. The CDR3 here is CASRMTSATDTQYF. The CDR3 DNA reads TGTGCCAGTAGGATGACTAGCGCCACAGATACGCAGTATTTT.

The gene calls are TRBV11-1 and TRBJ2-7; 15 positions match TRBD2. This CDR3 has 14 residues. Per the germline V gene, CDR1 is SGHAT and CDR2 is FQDESV (reference sequence). Trimming removed 4 bases from V and 6 bases from J; junction bases left unmatched: 1. The CDR3 coding sequence is TGTGCCAGCAGCTGGGGACTAGCGGGAGGCGAGCAGTACGTC. The encoded protein is CASSWGLAGGEQYV.

This clone has only one observation. The chain employs TRBV5-6 and TRBJ2-1, with 8 bases identical to TRBD2. CDR3 length: 19 residues. V lost 5 bases, J lost 0 bases, and 16 bases stayed unmatched. Germline V gives CDR1 SGHDT, CDR2 YYEEEE. The CDR3 spells CASSCLGGRTKSSYNEQFF. CDR3 nucleotides: TGTGCCAGCAGTTGTCTCGGCGGGAGGACGAAGAGCTCCTACAATGAGCAGTTCTTC.

The rearrangement uses TRBV11-2 and TRBJ2-2, with a possible D match to TRBD1 (7 bases). Trimming took 3 bases from V and 3 from J, leaving 11 bases between them. Germline CDR1 and CDR2: SGHAT and FQNNGV. The CDR3 covers 15 residues. CDR3 in amino acids: CASSFQGGYTGELFF. The CDR3 DNA is TGTGCCAGCAGCTTCCAGGGGGGATACACCGGGGAGCTGTTTTTT.

This chain joins TRBV2 and TRBJ2-7, with TRBD1 as a possible D gene (5 bases). CDR3 length: 11 residues. Germline V gene data show CDR1 as SNHLY and CDR2 as FYNNEI. Trimming removed 8 bases at V and 5 bases at J, with 10 bases between. CDR3 coding DNA: TGTGCCAGCTCCAGGGTGCACGAGCAGTACTTC. This encodes CASSRVHEQYF.

This chain links TRBV11-3 with TRBJ2-2; 9 nucleotides agree with TRBD1. This CDR3 is built from 16 residues. CDR1 is SGHNT and CDR2 is YENEEA in the germline V gene. With V trimmed by 5 bases and J by 3 bases, 7 bases remained unmatched. The CDR3 DNA sequence: TGTGCCAGCAGCCCCCGGACAGGGGTAGACACCGGGGAGCTGTTTTTT. It codes for CASSPRTGVDTGELFF.

This chain connects TRBV7-2 to TRBJ2-7; 12 nucleotides agree with TRBD2. Germline CDR1 SGHTA, CDR2 FQGNSA. The ends lost 1 base at V and 7 bases at J; junction bases unmatched: 2. The CDR3 consists of 14 residues. The CDR3 is CASSLGLAGAEQYV. The CDR3 nucleotides are TGTGCCAGCAGCTTAGGACTAGCGGGAGCTGAGCAGTACGTC.

The rearrangement uses TRBV24-1 and TRBJ2-2; TRBD2 matches at 9 bases. After removal of 10 bases from V and 6 bases from J, the junction contained 8 bases not matched to a gene. The germline gives CDR1 KGHDR, CDR2 SFDVKD. The CDR3 contains 14 residues. CDR3 sequence (DNA): TGTGCCACAATGCGGGAGGGGTTAGCCGGGGAGCTGTTTTTT. This encodes CATMREGLAGELFF.

CDR3 in amino acids: CASSPRTGLMNTEAFF. DNA for the CDR3: TGTGCCAGCAGCCCGCGGACAGGCCTCATGAACACTGAAGCTTTCTTT. This chain links TRBV7-2 with TRBJ1-1; 7 nucleotides align to TRBD1. Germline-derived CDR1 and CDR2 are SGHTA and FQGNSA. V lost 5 bases, J lost 0 bases, and 9 bases stayed unmatched. CDR3 length equals 16 residues.

This rearrangement joins TRBV2 to TRBJ1-3; 9 bases align to TRBD1. CDR1 SNHLY and CDR2 FYNNEI come from the germline V gene. With 9 bases clipped from V and 4 bases from J, the junction kept 10 bases outside the gene matches. The CDR3 is 15 residues long. CDR3 region: CAREPGQGKGNTIYF. The CDR3 coding sequence is TGTGCCAGAGAACCGGGACAGGGTAAAGGAAACACCATATATTTT.

The chain links TRBV19 to TRBJ1-5; D is perhaps TRBD1 (6 bases). CDR1 and CDR2 (germline): LNHDA, SQIVND (reference sequence). The V end was cut by 4 bases, the J end by 7 bases, with 11 bases between. There are 13 residues in the CDR3. Here the CDR3 DNA reads TGTGCCAGTAGTACAGGGGTTCGGCAGCCCCAGCATTTT. It encodes CASSTGVRQPQHF.

The V gene is TRBV20-1, the J gene TRBJ2-5, with D possibly being TRBD2 (5 bases). The germline V and J ends were trimmed by 3 bases and 3 bases, with 5 bases remaining between them. The CDR3 is made up of 11 amino acids. Germline lookup yields CDR1 DFQATT and CDR2 SNEGSKA (reference sequence). CDR3 sequence (DNA): TGCAGTGCTAGCGGGGAAGAGACCCAGTACTTC. It specifies CSASGEETQYF.

The genes are TRBV7-9 and TRBJ1-2, with D maybe TRBD1 (5 bases). Looked up from germline, CDR1 is SEHNR and CDR2 is FQNEAQ (reference sequence). This CDR3 contains 18 residues. The V gene lost 7 bases and the J gene lost 2 bases, with 26 bases spanning the gap. DNA for the CDR3: TGTGCCAGCACCAAGAGATCCCTAACATCGCCAGGGAACTATGGCTACACCTTC. It translates to CASTKRSLTSPGNYGYTF.

The rearrangement joins TRBV28 to TRBJ1-5; the D gene is possibly TRBD1 (6 bases). Trimming stripped 3 bases from V and 6 bases from J, with 15 bases between. From germline, CDR1 is MDHEN and CDR2 SYDVKM. The CDR3 consists of 15 residues. CDR3 bases: TGTGCCAGCAGTTTCCCCAGGGGAGTCGGTCAGCCCCAGCATTTT. It yields the protein CASSFPRGVGQPQHF.